This T cell receptor beta chain derives from a study of regulatory T cells in long-lasting Graves disease. Overall study findings and caveats: Persistent cases of Graves' showed reduced TCR diversity relative to newly diagnosed patients.

For this clonotype: Its antigen is unknown.

Arm-PCR of CDR3 regions and iRepertoire HTBI primers were used to build TCR beta libraries. MiXCR was run by TCRdb on the multiplex PCR reads, yielding one entry per CDR3 protein. The sample lists 500,000 or so distinct CDR3 sequences, 15% to 20% seen once, with 12% in the top ten. Losses at the gene ends were 3 bases for V and 2 bases for J; bases not matched to a gene: 15. Germline CDR1 is DFQATT and CDR2 is SNEGSKA (reference sequence). CDR3 length: 19 amino acids. Sample time point: newly diagnosed GD, antithyroid drugs for less than 3 months. Preparation of the TCR library used RNA extracted from PBMCs. Graves' disease was diagnosed by American Thyroid Association guidelines. The sample also formed part of further work on T cells in Graves' hyperthyroidism and ophthalmopathy.

This receptor was obtained from a man aged 40-49 years with Graves disease. V is TRBV20-1 and J is TRBJ2-3; 12 bases agree with TRBD2. The source material was peripheral blood mononuclear cells (PBMCs), sampled at new diagnosis, from a patient treated with antithyroid drugs. In DNA form, the CDR3 reads TGCAGTGCTAGCGCGGGTCTAGCGGGAGGGCCCCCCTCCACAGATACGCAGTATTTT. Its protein is CSASAGLAGGPPSTDTQYF.